This T cell receptor beta chain was obtained from a study of T cell responses to AZD1222 COVID-19 vaccine. General observations from the study: Donor demographics were predominantly white British with a female majority; clonal diversity may be underestimated. Repertoire collection took place solely once the T cell response had peaked. Baseline testing showed seropositivity in only five to seven AZD1222 recipients. Unmutated variant regions are reportedly targeted by nearly half of spike-specific TCRs.

After removal of 3 bases from V and 0 bases from J, the junction contained 4 bases not matched to a gene. This CDR3 has 15 amino acids. Germline CDR1 is SGDLS and CDR2 is YYNGEE. A note on this clone: What it binds is not known.

Libraries were prepared by immunoSEQ multiplex PCR; TCRdb keeps only in-frame clonotypes and omits some of them. The data contain around 120,000 clones, approximately 90% of them seen just once; the ten biggest clones take up around 2.6%. The clonotype comes from an adult who received the AZD1222 COVID-19 vaccine. Sequenced material: peripheral blood, taken 28 days after the second AZD1222 dose. The V call is TRBV9, the J call TRBJ1-1; TRBD1 aligns across 8 bases. CDR3 protein: CASSEGQAMNTEAFF. The CDR3 DNA reads TGTGCCAGCAGCGAGGGACAGGCGATGAACACTGAAGCTTTCTTT.